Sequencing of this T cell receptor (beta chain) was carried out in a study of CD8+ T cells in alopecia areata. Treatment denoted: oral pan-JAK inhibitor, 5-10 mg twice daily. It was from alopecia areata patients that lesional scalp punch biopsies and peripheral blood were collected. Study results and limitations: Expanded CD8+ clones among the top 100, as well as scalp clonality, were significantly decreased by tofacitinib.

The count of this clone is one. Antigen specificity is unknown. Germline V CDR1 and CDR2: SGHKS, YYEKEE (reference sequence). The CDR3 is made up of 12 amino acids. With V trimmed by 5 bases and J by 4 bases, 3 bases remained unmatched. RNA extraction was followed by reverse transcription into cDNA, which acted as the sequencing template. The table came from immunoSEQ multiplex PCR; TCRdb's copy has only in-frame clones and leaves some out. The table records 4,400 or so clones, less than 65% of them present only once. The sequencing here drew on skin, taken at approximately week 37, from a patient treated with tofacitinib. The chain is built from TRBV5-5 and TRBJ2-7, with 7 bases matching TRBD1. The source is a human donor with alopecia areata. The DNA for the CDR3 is TGTGCCAGCAGTTTACAGGGGTACGAGCAGTACTTC. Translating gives CASSLQGYEQYF.